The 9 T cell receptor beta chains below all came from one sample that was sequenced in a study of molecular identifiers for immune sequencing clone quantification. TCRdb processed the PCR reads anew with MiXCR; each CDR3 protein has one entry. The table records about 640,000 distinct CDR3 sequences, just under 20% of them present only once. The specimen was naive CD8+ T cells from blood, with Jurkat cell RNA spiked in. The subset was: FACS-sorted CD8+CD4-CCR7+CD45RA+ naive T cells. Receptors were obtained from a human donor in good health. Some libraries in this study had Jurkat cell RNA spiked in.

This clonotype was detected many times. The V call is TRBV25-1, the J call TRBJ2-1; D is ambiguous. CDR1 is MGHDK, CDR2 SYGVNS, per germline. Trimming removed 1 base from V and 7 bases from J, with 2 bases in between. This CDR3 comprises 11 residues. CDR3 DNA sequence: TGTGCCAGCAGTGAATGGAATGAGCAGTTCTTC. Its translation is CASSEWNEQFF. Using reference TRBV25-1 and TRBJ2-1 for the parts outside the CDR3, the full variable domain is EADIYQTPRYLVIGTGKKITLECSQTMGHDKMYWYQQDPGMELHLIHYSYGVNSTEKGDLSSESTVSRIRTEHFPLTLESARPSHTSQYLCASSEWNEQFFGPGTRLTVL.

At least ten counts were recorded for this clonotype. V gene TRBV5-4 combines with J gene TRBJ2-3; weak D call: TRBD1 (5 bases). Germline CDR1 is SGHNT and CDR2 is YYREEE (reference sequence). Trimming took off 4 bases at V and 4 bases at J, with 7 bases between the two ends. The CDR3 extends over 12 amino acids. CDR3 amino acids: CASSARADTQYF. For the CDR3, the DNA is TGTGCCAGCAGCGCCAGGGCAGATACGCAGTATTTT. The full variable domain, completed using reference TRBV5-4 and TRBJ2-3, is ETGVTQSPTHLIKTRGQQVTLRCSSQSGHNTVSWYQQALGQGPQFIFQYYREEENGRGNFPPRFSGLQFPNYSSELNVNALELDDSALYLCASSARADTQYFGPGTRLTVL.

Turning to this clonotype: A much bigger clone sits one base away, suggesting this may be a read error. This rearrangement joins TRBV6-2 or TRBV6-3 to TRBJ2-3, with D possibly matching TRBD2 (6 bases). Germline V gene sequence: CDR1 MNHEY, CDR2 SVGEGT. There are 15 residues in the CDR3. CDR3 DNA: TGTGCCAGCACCAGCTTTTTGGGGGAGGCAGATATGCAGTATTTT. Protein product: CASTSFLGEADMQYF.

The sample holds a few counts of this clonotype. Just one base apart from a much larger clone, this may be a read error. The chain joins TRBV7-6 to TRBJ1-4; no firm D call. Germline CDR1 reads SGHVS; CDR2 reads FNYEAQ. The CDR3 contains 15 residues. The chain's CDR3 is CASRLWGGTNEKLFF. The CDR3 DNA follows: TGTGCCAGCCGCTTGTGGGGAGGCACTAATGAAAAACTGTTTTTT.

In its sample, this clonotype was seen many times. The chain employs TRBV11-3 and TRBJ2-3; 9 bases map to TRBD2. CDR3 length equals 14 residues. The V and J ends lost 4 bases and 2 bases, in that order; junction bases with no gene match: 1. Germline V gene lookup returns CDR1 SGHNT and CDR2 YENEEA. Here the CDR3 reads CASSSSGDTDTQYF. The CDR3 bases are TGTGCCAGCAGCTCTAGCGGGGACACAGATACGCAGTATTTT.

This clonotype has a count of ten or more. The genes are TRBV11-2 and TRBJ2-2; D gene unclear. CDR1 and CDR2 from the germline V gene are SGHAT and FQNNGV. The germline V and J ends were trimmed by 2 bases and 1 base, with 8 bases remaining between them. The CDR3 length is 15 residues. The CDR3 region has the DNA TGTGCCAGCAGCTTATCTAACTGGAACACCGGGGAGCTGTTTTTT. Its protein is CASSLSNWNTGELFF.

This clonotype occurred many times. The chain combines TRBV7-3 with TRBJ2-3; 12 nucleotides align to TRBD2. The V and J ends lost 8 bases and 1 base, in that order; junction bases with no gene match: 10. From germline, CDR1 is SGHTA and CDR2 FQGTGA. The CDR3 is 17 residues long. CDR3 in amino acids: CASARLAGGPGTDTQYF. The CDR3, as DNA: TGTGCCAGCGCACGGCTAGCGGGAGGGCCGGGCACAGATACGCAGTATTTT. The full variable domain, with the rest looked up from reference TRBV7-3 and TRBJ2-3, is GAGVSQTPSNKVTEKGKYVELRCDPISGHTALYWYRQSLGQGPEFLIYFQGTGAADDSGLPNDRFFAVRPEGSVSTLKIQRTERGDSAVYLCASARLAGGPGTDTQYFGPGTRLTVL.

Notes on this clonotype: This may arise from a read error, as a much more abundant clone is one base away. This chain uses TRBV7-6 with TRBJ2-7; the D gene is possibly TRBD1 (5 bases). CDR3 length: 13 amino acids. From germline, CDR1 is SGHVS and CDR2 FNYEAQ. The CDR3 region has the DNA TGTGCCGGCAGCCCCCGACAGTTTTACGAGCAGTACTTC. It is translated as CAGSPRQFYEQYF.

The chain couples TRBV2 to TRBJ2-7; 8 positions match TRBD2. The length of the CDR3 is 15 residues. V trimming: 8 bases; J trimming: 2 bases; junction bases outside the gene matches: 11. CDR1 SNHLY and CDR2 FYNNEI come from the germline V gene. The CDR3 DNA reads TGTGCCAGCCAACGGGGGGGGGCCCTTACCTACGAGCAGTACTTC. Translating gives CASQRGGALTYEQYF.